This passage covers 29 T cell receptor beta chains from one sample sequenced in a study of stem cell transplantation in POMP-related autoinflammatory disease. Here immunoSEQ multiplex PCR was the method, and the copy in TCRdb shows in-frame clones only, minus some. The sample records about 1,100 clones, 72% being singletons. The material sequenced was CD8+ T cells from PBMCs. The receptor source for this set is a human donor in good health.

The chain is built from TRBV5-6 and TRBJ2-1; TRBD2 aligns across 7 bases. The germline V gene encodes CDR1 SGHDT and CDR2 YYEEEE. The CDR3 consists of 15 residues. J gave up 1 base and V 4 bases, and 5 bases lay outside the gene matches. The chain's CDR3 is CASSKLAYSYNEQFF. The CDR3 DNA reads as TGTGCCAGCAGCAAACTAGCGTATTCCTACAATGAGCAGTTCTTC.

V usage is TRBV28 and J usage is TRBJ2-7; D is unclear. Germline-derived CDR1 and CDR2 are MDHEN and SYDVKM. The CDR3 runs 14 residues. The V gene lost 5 bases and the J gene lost 3 bases, with 14 bases spanning the gap. CDR3 bases: TGTGCCAGCAGTCCATTAAGCCTCGGCTACGAGCAGTACTTC. Amino acids: CASSPLSLGYEQYF.

The J gene is TRBJ1-5, the V gene TRBV2; no clear D gene. V was trimmed by 8 bases and J by 3 bases, leaving 17 bases between them. CDR1 is SNHLY, CDR2 FYNNEI, per germline. This CDR3 is 15 amino acids long. The CDR3 loop is CASGSGRVINQPQHF. CDR3 in DNA: TGTGCCAGCGGATCGGGGAGGGTGATCAATCAGCCCCAGCATTTT.

The chain is built from TRBV7-9 and TRBJ2-5; 8 bases map to TRBD2. The DNA matches TRBJ2-7 better at its end, which makes the J call doubtful. The germline V gene has CDR1 SEHNR and CDR2 FQNEAQ (reference sequence). This CDR3 comprises 14 residues. CDR3 DNA: TGTGCCAGCAGCCTCTCGACTAGCGCCTACGAGCAGTACTTC. It encodes CASSLSTSAYEQYF.

This clone showed up just once. The V and J genes are TRBV19 and TRBJ2-1; TRBD2 aligns across 13 bases. Germline V lookup: CDR1 LNHDA, CDR2 SQIVND (reference sequence). J gave up 5 bases and V 3 bases, and 1 base lay outside the gene matches. The CDR3 contains 15 residues. CDR3 in DNA: TGTGCCAGTAGTATTGGGACTAGCGGGGACAATGAGCAGTTCTTC. Its protein product is CASSIGTSGDNEQFF.

The chain carries TRBV9 and TRBJ1-5; no clear D gene. CDR3 length: 13 residues. Germline V lookup: CDR1 SGDLS, CDR2 YYNGEE. V was pared by 4 bases and J by 7 bases, with 12 bases between. The CDR3 here is CASSPRCCQPQHF. The CDR3 DNA follows: TGTGCCAGCAGCCCACGATGCTGCCAGCCCCAGCATTTT.

This chain uses TRBV7-2 with TRBJ2-7; D ambiguous. CDR1 is SGHTA, CDR2 FQGNSA, per germline. The ends were cut back, 0 bases at V and 5 bases at J, with 8 bases in the middle. The CDR3 runs 13 residues. CDR3 in amino acids: CASSLAPRDEQYF. CDR3 DNA sequence: TGTGCCAGCAGCTTAGCGCCCAGAGACGAGCAGTACTTC.

The CDR3, as DNA: TGTGCCAGCAGTGACAGTTCCTACGAGCAGTACTTC. It specifies CASSDSSYEQYF. The chain carries TRBV6-5 and TRBJ2-7, with D tentatively TRBD1 (5 bases). Trimming pared 5 bases from V and 1 base from J, leaving 6 bases between. CDR3 length: 12 amino acids. Germline lookup yields CDR1 MNHEY and CDR2 SVGAGI.

The chain joins TRBV7-2 to TRBJ2-1, with 10 bases identical to TRBD1. After removal of 5 bases from V and 5 bases from J, the junction contained 6 bases not matched to a gene. Germline loops: CDR1 SGHTA, CDR2 FQGNSA. The CDR3 is 15 residues long. This CDR3 is CASSAGTGANNEQFF. The CDR3, as DNA: TGTGCCAGCAGCGCCGGGACAGGGGCCAACAATGAGCAGTTCTTC.

The rearrangement links TRBV13 to TRBJ2-6; the D gene is possibly TRBD2 (5 bases). Trimming stripped 3 bases from V and 3 bases from J, with 15 bases between. CDR1 is PRHDT and CDR2 is FYEKMQ in the germline V gene (reference sequence). The CDR3 is made up of 17 amino acids. CDR3 sequence (DNA): TGTGCCAGCAGCTTGTCTCGGGATTTTGATGGGGCCAACGTCCTGACTTTC. Translation gives CASSLSRDFDGANVLTF. The whole variable domain, filled in from reference TRBV13 and TRBJ2-6, reads AAGVIQSPRHLIKEKRETATLKCYPIPRHDTVYWYQQGPGQDPQFLISFYEKMQSDKGSIPDRFSAQQFSDYHSELNMSSLELGDSALYFCASSLSRDFDGANVLTFGAGSRLTVL.

V gene TRBV12-5 combines with J gene TRBJ2-6, with D tentatively TRBD1 (5 bases). Trimming cost V 5 bases and J 5 bases, with 16 bases left between them. In germline, CDR1 is LGHNT, CDR2 FRNRAP. CDR3 length: 16 amino acids. The CDR3 DNA sequence: TGTGCTAGTGGTACTGCAGGACAAAGTCGGGCCAACGTCCTGACTTTC. Protein product: CASGTAGQSRANVLTF.

This clone qualifies as medium-sized. The chain employs TRBV9 and TRBJ2-1; 12 nucleotides agree with TRBD2. Germline CDR1 reads SGDLS; CDR2 reads YYNGEE. The trim removed 4 bases at V and 7 bases at J, leaving 9 bases unmatched. This CDR3 is 16 amino acids long. The CDR3 is CASSSRTSGVRNEQFF. The DNA of the CDR3 is TGTGCCAGCAGCTCAAGGACTAGCGGGGTCCGGAATGAGCAGTTCTTC.

This chain uses TRBV7-9 with TRBJ1-6; TRBD1 matches at 8 bases. The CDR3 has 15 amino acids. J lost 10 bases, V lost 3 bases, and 8 bases had no gene match. Per the germline V gene, CDR1 is SEHNR and CDR2 is FQNEAQ (reference sequence). CDR3 region: CASSFWTGSSSPLHF. CDR3 DNA: TGTGCCAGCAGCTTTTGGACAGGGAGTTCGTCACCCCTCCACTTT.

The V gene is TRBV5-6, the J gene TRBJ2-7, with D perhaps matching TRBD2 (7 bases). Germline CDR1 reads SGHDT; CDR2 reads YYEEEE. V lost 2 bases to trimming and J lost 4 bases, with 22 bases between them. This CDR3 comprises 17 residues. Written as DNA, the CDR3 is TGTGCCAGCAGCTTTTTAGGGTTGTTCAAGGGGGGGTACGAGCAGTACTTC. This codes for CASSFLGLFKGGYEQYF.

V is TRBV10-3 and J is TRBJ2-2, with D tentatively TRBD2 (7 bases). Germline lookup yields CDR1 ENHRY and CDR2 SYGVKD. CDR3 length: 16 residues. The V gene lost 3 bases and the J gene lost 4 bases, with 15 bases spanning the gap. The CDR3: CAISEVGGQPTGELFF. DNA of the CDR3: TGTGCCATCAGTGAAGTCGGGGGGCAACCCACCGGGGAGCTGTTTTTT.

This clone has a single count. CDR3 amino acids: CASNNGALGYTF. The CDR3 bases are TGTGCCAGCAATAACGGGGCGTTGGGCTACACCTTC. The chain joins TRBV25-1 to TRBJ1-2; maybe TRBD1 (5 bases). The CDR3 loop spans 12 amino acids. V was pared by 7 bases and J by 8 bases, with 14 bases between. Germline V gene lookup returns CDR1 MGHDK and CDR2 SYGVNS.

This rearrangement joins TRBV28 to TRBJ2-5, with D possibly matching TRBD1 (5 bases). The CDR3 spans 12 residues. Per the germline V gene, CDR1 is MDHEN and CDR2 is SYDVKM. V was clipped by 8 bases and J by 1 base, with 8 bases between them. The CDR3 DNA reads TGTGCCAGCCGACAGTTCCAAGAGACCCAGTACTTC. This sequence encodes CASRQFQETQYF.

The chain carries TRBV12-2 and TRBJ2-5; TRBD1, the table's D call, lacks a check against the DNA. The J call may be wrong; the DNA end is better matched by TRBJ2-7. TRBV12-2 is reported as a pseudogene. This CDR3 is 15 amino acids long. DNA of the CDR3: TGTGCAAGTCGCCAGGGGACAGGGGGCTCCTACGAGCAGTACTTC. Amino acids: CASRQGTGGSYEQYF.

This clone was detected only a few times. V and J are TRBV4-3 and TRBJ2-1; a possible D gene is TRBD2 (6 bases). The V gene's germline CDR1 is LGHNA and CDR2 YSLEER. CDR3 length: 16 amino acids. Trimming removed 0 bases at V and 0 bases at J, with 9 bases between. The CDR3 region has the DNA TGCGCCAGCAGCCAAGAGTTGGGGGGCTCCTACAATGAGCAGTTCTTC. Its translation: CASSQELGGSYNEQFF.

The J gene is TRBJ1-6, the V gene TRBV7-2; D gene ambiguous. The V and J ends lost 5 bases and 8 bases respectively, with 16 bases between them. Germline CDR1 reads SGHTA; CDR2 reads FQGNSA. This CDR3 region has 15 residues. CDR3 loop: CASSPSRVWDSPLHF. CDR3 nucleotides: TGTGCCAGCAGCCCCTCTAGGGTCTGGGATTCACCCCTCCACTTT.

J is TRBJ2-1 and V is TRBV4-1, with 7 bases lining up with TRBD2. The CDR3 spans 15 residues. After removal of 5 bases from V and 0 bases from J, the junction contained 4 bases not matched to a gene. CDR1 and CDR2 from the germline V gene are MGHRA and YSYEKL. CDR3: CASSSSGTSYNEQFF. DNA of the CDR3: TGCGCCAGCAGCTCTAGCGGTACCTCCTACAATGAGCAGTTCTTC.

In its sample, this clone is large. The rearrangement joins TRBV7-9 to TRBJ1-4; the match to TRBD1 covers 8 bases. The trim removed 4 bases at V and 1 base at J, leaving 2 bases unmatched. The CDR3 loop spans 15 amino acids. Germline assignment: CDR1 SEHNR and CDR2 FQNEAQ (reference sequence). CDR3 DNA sequence: TGTGCCAGCAGCTCCACAGGGGGAACTAATGAAAAACTGTTTTTT. Its translation is CASSSTGGTNEKLFF.

The rearrangement joins TRBV14 to TRBJ2-1; 10 bases are shared with TRBD1. Germline CDR1 SGHDN, CDR2 FVKESK. V lost 5 bases and J lost 9; bases outside the gene matches: 7. There are 14 residues in the CDR3. CDR3: CASSLQTGGSEQFF. CDR3 sequence (DNA): TGTGCCAGCAGCTTACAGACAGGGGGCAGTGAGCAGTTCTTC.

The chain is built from TRBV7-6 and TRBJ2-6; D tentatively reads TRBD1 or TRBD2 (5 bases each). CDR1 and CDR2 (germline): SGHVS, FNYEAQ. There are 17 residues in the CDR3. With 5 bases removed from V and 0 bases from J, the gap between germline ends came to 14 bases. The CDR3 sequence: CASSISGRYSGANVLTF. As DNA, the CDR3 is TGTGCCAGCAGCATATCGGGACGCTACTCTGGGGCCAACGTCCTGACTTTC. The full variable domain, in which reference TRBV7-6 and TRBJ2-6 provide the parts outside the CDR3, is GAGVSQSPRYKVTKRGQDVALRCDPISGHVSLYWYRQALGQGPEFLTYFNYEAQQDKSGLPNDRFSAERPEGSISTLTIQRTEQRDSAMYRCASSISGRYSGANVLTFGAGSRLTVL.

The CDR3 region is CASSIDWNINTGELFF. CDR3 in DNA: TGTGCCAGTAGTATAGATTGGAACATAAACACCGGGGAGCTGTTTTTT. V gene TRBV19 combines with J gene TRBJ2-2; D call uncertain. Germline V lookup: CDR1 LNHDA, CDR2 SQIVND (reference sequence). The V end was cut by 0 bases, the J end by 2 bases, with 10 bases between. The CDR3 runs to 16 residues.

This rearrangement joins TRBV27 to TRBJ2-1; D possibly corresponds to TRBD1 (5 bases). V was cut by 8 bases and J by 8 bases, with 13 bases left in between. The CDR3 length is 12 residues. Per germline, CDR1 MNHEY and CDR2 SMNVEV (reference sequence). The CDR3 nucleotides are TGTGCCAGCGCCCTTATAGGGGATGAGCAGTTCTTC. It codes for CASALIGDEQFF.

Written as DNA, the CDR3 is TGTGCCACCAGCAGAGCTCTAGGATCCAACACAGATACGCAGTATTTT. Translation gives CATSRALGSNTDTQYF. This chain uses TRBV15 with TRBJ2-3; D gene unclear. V was pared by 1 base and J by 2 bases, with 13 bases between. The CDR3 is 16 residues long. The germline CDR1 and CDR2 sequences are LNHNV and YYDKDF (reference sequence).

This clone was counted once. The DNA for the CDR3 is TGCGCCAGCAGCAACTTAGCGGGAAGCTCCTACGAGCAGTACTTC. As protein: CASSNLAGSSYEQYF. The V and J genes are TRBV4-1 and TRBJ2-7, with 8 bases that match TRBD2. V shed 5 bases and J 0 bases; nucleotides not matched to a gene: 6. This CDR3 spans 15 amino acids. Germline lookup yields CDR1 MGHRA and CDR2 YSYEKL.

This clone was counted between two and nine times. The rearrangement uses TRBV19 and TRBJ2-5; D could derive from TRBD1 or TRBD2 (5 bases each). Per germline, CDR1 LNHDA and CDR2 SQIVND (reference sequence). V was trimmed by 5 bases and J by 5 bases, leaving 18 bases between them. The CDR3 contains 15 residues. DNA for the CDR3: TGTGCCAGTAGTCCCGACCCAGGGTGGGAGGAGACCCAGTACTTC. This sequence encodes CASSPDPGWEETQYF.